This passage covers 30 T cell receptor beta chains from one sample sequenced in a study of PD-1 blockade in classical Hodgkin lymphoma. Produced via immunoSEQ multiplex PCR; TCRdb's table is partial and in-frame only. Of about 32,000 clones in the sample, about four fifths were seen once. Specified time point: cycle 4 day 1 (C4D1), after around six weeks of nivolumab. Following autologous stem cell transplantation, relapse occurred in every patient, and exposure to brentuximab vedotin varied. The source material was peripheral blood mononuclear cells (PBMCs), sampled before the fourth cycle of nivolumab. Source of these receptors: a human donor with classical Hodgkin lymphoma.

The chain has TRBV7-2 and TRBJ2-3; 10 bases line up with TRBD2. The CDR3 is made up of 14 amino acids. The V gene end was trimmed by 5 bases and the J gene end by 5 bases; junction bases not matched to a gene: 4. CDR1 and CDR2 from the germline V gene are SGHTA and FQGNSA. The CDR3 region is CASSPSGGVDTQYF. CDR3 DNA sequence: TGTGCCAGCAGCCCCAGCGGGGGGGTAGATACGCAGTATTTT.

The rearrangement links TRBV10-3 to TRBJ2-5, with 7 bases aligning to TRBD2. J was trimmed by 5 bases and V by 6 bases; bases with no gene match: 12. Germline-derived CDR1 and CDR2 are ENHRY and SYGVKD. The CDR3 contains 15 residues. The CDR3, as DNA: TGTGCCATCAGCGAGGGGTCTAGCGGAACTGAGACCCAGTACTTC. Its protein is CAISEGSSGTETQYF.

The chain carries TRBV5-6 and TRBJ1-1, with D unclear. This CDR3 is built from 13 residues. V was shortened by 0 bases and J by 6 bases, with 9 bases between the two germline ends. Per germline, CDR1 SGHDT and CDR2 YYEEEE. The CDR3 is CASSLVLEAEAFF. The CDR3, as DNA: TGTGCCAGCAGCTTGGTGTTAGAGGCTGAAGCTTTCTTT.

The CDR3 DNA reads TGTGCCAGTAGTACCAATCAGGGGGCCGGCCCCTATGGCTACACCTTC. It codes for CASSTNQGAGPYGYTF. The genes are TRBV19 and TRBJ1-2, with 8 bases matching TRBD1. The V gene end was trimmed by 4 bases and the J gene end by 4 bases; junction bases not matched to a gene: 11. This CDR3 comprises 16 residues. The germline V gene has CDR1 LNHDA and CDR2 SQIVND (reference sequence).

This chain links TRBV5-4 with TRBJ2-3; 11 bases fit TRBD2. Trimming removed 0 bases from V and 2 bases from J; junction bases left unmatched: 2. Germline V gives CDR1 SGHNT, CDR2 YYREEE (reference sequence). This CDR3 spans 16 amino acids. CDR3 loop: CASSLGLAGNTDTQYF. The CDR3 region has the DNA TGTGCCAGCAGCTTGGGACTAGCGGGAAACACAGATACGCAGTATTTT.

This clone was detected once. The chain combines TRBV30 with TRBJ1-2, with D unclear. Germline CDR1 reads GTSNPN; CDR2 reads SVGIG (reference sequence). V lost 5 bases and J 4 bases, leaving 11 bases between the germline ends. The length of the CDR3 is 12 residues. In DNA form, the CDR3 reads TGTGCCTGGGTCACAGATCGCTATGGCTACACCTTC. Protein sequence: CAWVTDRYGYTF.

The chain employs TRBV7-9 and TRBJ2-7; D gene unclear. Germline assignment: CDR1 SEHNR and CDR2 FQNEAQ (reference sequence). This CDR3 is 13 amino acids long. V was pared by 6 bases and J by 3 bases, with 12 bases between. Here the CDR3 reads CASRPSGDYEQYF. The CDR3 bases are TGTGCCAGCAGACCCAGTGGGGACTACGAGCAGTACTTC.

The V call is TRBV7-9, the J call TRBJ1-6; D remains unclear. CDR1 and CDR2 from the germline V gene are SEHNR and FQNEAQ (reference sequence). This CDR3 has 16 residues. The V end was cut by 1 base, the J end by 0 bases, with 7 bases between. This CDR3 is CASSLVGSSYNSPLHF. In DNA, the CDR3 is TGTGCCAGCAGCTTAGTGGGGAGCTCCTATAATTCACCCCTCCACTTT.

The gene calls are TRBV4-2 and TRBJ2-1; the D call may be TRBD1 or TRBD2 (5 bases each). The CDR3 is made up of 17 amino acids. Between the trimmed V and J ends, which lost 0 bases and 3 bases, there was a span of 15 bases. CDR1 and CDR2 from the germline V gene are LGHNA and YNFKEQ. The CDR3 DNA follows: TGTGCCAGCAGCCAAGATCCACCGGGACGGCTCTACAATGAGCAGTTCTTC. The encoded protein is CASSQDPPGRLYNEQFF.

CDR3 sequence: CASSSVGTGELFF. The CDR3 DNA reads as TGCGCCAGCAGCAGCGTTGGGACCGGGGAGCTGTTTTTT. The chain combines TRBV5-1 with TRBJ2-2; D not certain. There are 13 residues in the CDR3. Trimming left V 4 bases short and J 5 bases short, with 9 bases between. Germline assignment: CDR1 SGHRS and CDR2 YFSETQ.

V and J are TRBV6-5 and TRBJ1-2, with 9 bases lining up with TRBD1. Germline V CDR1 and CDR2: MNHEY, SVGAGI. The junction had 9 bases not matched to a gene; V was cut back by 8 bases and J by 2 bases. The CDR3 runs 15 residues. The CDR3 nucleotides are TGTGCCAGCGTAGCGGGACAGGGACGAAACTATGGCTACACCTTC. Translating it yields CASVAGQGRNYGYTF.

This clone was picked up one time. The chain recombines TRBV6-1 with TRBJ1-2; D possibly corresponds to TRBD1 (6 bases). The CDR3 sequence is 12 residues long. The V gene's germline CDR1 is MNHNS and CDR2 SASEGT. V was pared by 9 bases and J by 7 bases, with 15 bases between. The CDR3, as DNA: TGTGCCAGACCCGGGACACTTCGTGGCTACACCTTC. It is translated as CARPGTLRGYTF.

The chain is built from TRBV2 and TRBJ2-7; the match to TRBD2 covers 9 bases. This CDR3 is 15 amino acids long. Germline assignment: CDR1 SNHLY and CDR2 FYNNEI. Trimming at V came to 4 bases and at J to 2 bases, leaving 6 bases not matched to a gene. The CDR3 here is CASSVLAGYPYEQYF. CDR3 coding DNA: TGTGCCAGCAGTGTCCTAGCGGGATACCCCTACGAGCAGTACTTC.

This clone was found a few times. The genes are TRBV10-3 and TRBJ1-5; no definite D call. Trimming shortened V by 6 bases and J by 4 bases, and 7 bases separated the two germline ends. Germline CDR1 ENHRY, CDR2 SYGVKD. The CDR3 length is 12 residues. CDR3 sequence: CAIRAVNQPQHF. CDR3 DNA sequence: TGTGCCATCAGGGCAGTAAATCAGCCCCAGCATTTT.

This CDR3 is CASRDRGIGEQYF. The CDR3 DNA follows: TGTGCCAGCAGGGACAGGGGAATTGGTGAGCAGTACTTC. V and J are TRBV6-6 and TRBJ2-7; 9 positions match TRBD1. Germline V gene lookup returns CDR1 MNHNY and CDR2 SVGAGI (reference sequence). V lost 6 bases and J lost 7; bases outside the gene matches: 7. The CDR3 spans 13 residues.

The chain joins TRBV6-1 to TRBJ1-2; D gene ambiguous. The V end was cut by 6 bases, the J end by 4 bases, with 9 bases between. The CDR3 consists of 12 residues. Germline V gene sequence: CDR1 MNHNS, CDR2 SASEGT. CDR3: CASRGGFYGYTF. The CDR3 region has the DNA TGTGCCAGCAGGGGTGGGTTCTATGGCTACACCTTC.

The chain employs TRBV19 and TRBJ1-2; maybe TRBD1 (6 bases). Trimming left V 1 base short and J 4 bases short, with 13 bases between. The CDR3 sequence is 15 residues long. Germline CDR1 LNHDA, CDR2 SQIVND (reference sequence). The CDR3 DNA sequence: TGTGCCAGTAGTATAGGACAGGCGGGTAGCTATGGCTACACCTTC. Translation: CASSIGQAGSYGYTF.

The genes are TRBV14 and TRBJ1-6, with D uncertain. V was cut by 4 bases and J by 10 bases, with 11 bases left in between. CDR1 is SGHDN, CDR2 FVKESK, per germline. The CDR3 totals 13 residues. The CDR3 loop reads CASSPRMDSPLHF. The CDR3 DNA is TGTGCCAGCAGCCCCCGCATGGACTCACCCCTCCACTTT. The full variable domain, its missing parts supplied by reference TRBV14 and TRBJ1-6, is EAGVTQFPSHSVIEKGQTVTLRCDPISGHDNLYWYRRVMGKEIKFLLHFVKESKQDESGMPNNRFLAERTGGTYSTLKVQPAELEDSGVYFCASSPRMDSPLHFGNGTRLTVT.

The V gene is TRBV4-1, the J gene TRBJ1-1; D perhaps matches TRBD1 (6 bases). Trimming pared 2 bases from V and 1 base from J, leaving 17 bases between. This CDR3 is 17 amino acids long. Germline CDR1 MGHRA, CDR2 YSYEKL. The CDR3 bases are TGCGCCAGCAGCCAATCAGGGGCGTTAACTGGGAACACTGAAGCTTTCTTT. Residues: CASSQSGALTGNTEAFF.

This clone was recorded only once. V and J are TRBV7-8 and TRBJ2-7, with D possibly TRBD1 on 5 matching bases. The CDR3 loop spans 12 amino acids. Germline V lookup: CDR1 SGHVS, CDR2 FQNEAQ. V was clipped by 1 base and J by 5 bases, with 6 bases between them. The chain's CDR3 is CASSLDRNEQYF. The DNA of the CDR3 is TGTGCCAGCAGCTTAGACAGGAACGAGCAGTACTTC.

This clone was seen a single time. The chain combines TRBV5-1 with TRBJ2-1; TRBD2 is a possible D gene (6 bases). Germline CDR1 reads SGHRS; CDR2 reads YFSETQ. The length of the CDR3 is 15 residues. Trimming pared 1 base from V and 1 base from J, leaving 9 bases between. DNA of the CDR3: TGCGCCAGCAGCTTGACGGGGACTTCCTACAATGAGCAGTTCTTC. It encodes CASSLTGTSYNEQFF.

V and J are TRBV4-2 and TRBJ2-7; either TRBD1 or TRBD2 may supply D (5 bases each). CDR3 length equals 14 residues. The V gene lost 4 bases and the J gene lost 2 bases, with 12 bases spanning the gap. Germline loops: CDR1 LGHNA, CDR2 YNFKEQ. CDR3 in amino acids: CASSPRDGTYEQYF. CDR3 bases: TGTGCCAGCAGCCCCCGGGACGGGACCTACGAGCAGTACTTC.

The rearrangement links TRBV6-1 to TRBJ2-1, with no clear D. The length of the CDR3 is 13 residues. The germline CDR1 and CDR2 sequences are MNHNS and SASEGT. Trimming took 4 bases from V and 10 from J, leaving 14 bases between them. The chain's CDR3 is CASSGVSSREQFF. CDR3 nucleotide sequence: TGTGCCAGCAGTGGGGTCTCGAGCAGAGAGCAGTTCTTC.

The chain combines TRBV18 with TRBJ1-5; no clear D gene. Germline V gene lookup returns CDR1 KGHSH and CDR2 LQKENI. This CDR3 has 16 amino acids. V was shortened by 3 bases and J by 8 bases, with 20 bases between the two germline ends. Written as DNA, the CDR3 is TGTGCCAGCTCACCCCGAGGGCCGGCGATAGGTGAGCCCCAGCATTTT. It translates to CASSPRGPAIGEPQHF.

The rearrangement uses TRBV18 and TRBJ2-3; no clear D gene. CDR3 length equals 16 residues. With 5 bases removed from V and 2 bases from J, the gap between germline ends came to 17 bases. Per the germline V gene, CDR1 is KGHSH and CDR2 is LQKENI. CDR3 residues: CASSSTPAGTTDTQYF. For the CDR3, the DNA is TGTGCCAGCTCATCCACGCCGGCAGGAACCACAGATACGCAGTATTTT. The full variable domain, its missing parts supplied by reference TRBV18 and TRBJ2-3, is NAGVMQNPRHLVRRRGQEARLRCSPMKGHSHVYWYRQLPEEGLKFMVYLQKENIIDESGMPKERFSAEFPKEGPSILRIQQVVRGDSAAYFCASSSTPAGTTDTQYFGPGTRLTVL.

The chain is built from TRBV5-1 and TRBJ2-7; weak D call: TRBD2 (5 bases). V was shortened by 4 bases and J by 0 bases, with 11 bases between the two germline ends. Germline V gene data show CDR1 as SGHRS and CDR2 as YFSETQ. The CDR3 spans 14 residues. CDR3 residues: CASSPGLSSYEQYV. The CDR3 nucleotides are TGCGCCAGCAGCCCAGGACTGAGCTCCTACGAGCAGTACGTC.

This chain uses TRBV14 with TRBJ2-5; no definite D call. V gave up 1 base and J gave up 0 bases, with 9 bases separating them. This CDR3 is 15 amino acids long. Looked up from germline, CDR1 is SGHDN and CDR2 is FVKESK. The CDR3 sequence: CASSQGWLYQETQYF. CDR3 sequence (DNA): TGTGCCAGCAGCCAAGGGTGGCTATACCAAGAGACCCAGTACTTC.

This rearrangement joins TRBV4-3 to TRBJ2-7, with 7 bases aligning to TRBD2. CDR1 and CDR2 (germline): LGHNA, YSLEER. Unmatched junction bases numbered 7, after V lost 4 bases and J lost 1 base. This CDR3 region has 15 residues. The CDR3 bases are TGCGCCAGCAGCCCAAGTGCGGGAGCGTCCTACGAGCAGTACTTC. Translating it yields CASSPSAGASYEQYF.

This sequence joins TRBV11-2 and TRBJ1-2; 10 nucleotides agree with TRBD1. Germline V lookup: CDR1 SGHAT, CDR2 FQNNGV. The CDR3 totals 15 residues. J gave up 4 bases and V 3 bases, and 5 bases lay outside the gene matches. The CDR3 nucleotides are TGTGCCAGCAGCTTTTGGACAGGGGGAGGCTATGGCTACACCTTC. This codes for CASSFWTGGGYGYTF. The complete variable domain, with remaining parts taken from reference TRBV11-2 and TRBJ1-2, reads EAGVAQSPRYKIIEKRQSVAFWCNPISGHATLYWYQQILGQGPKLLIQFQNNGVVDDSQLPKDRFSAERLKGVDSTLKIQPAKLEDSAVYLCASSFWTGGGYGYTFGSGTRLTVV.

J is TRBJ2-3 and V is TRBV21-1; the table's D call of TRBD2 was not tested on the DNA. TRBV21-1 is described as a pseudogene. CDR3 length: 14 residues. The CDR3 region is CASRLRPSTDTQYF. The CDR3 DNA reads TGTGCCAGCAGACTGCGCCCTAGCACAGATACGCAGTATTTT.